Here is one TCR beta chain with its context. Its antigen is not known. Separate from the roughly 670-subject first cohort, the roughly 120-subject validation cohort was the one that the donors belonged to. The sample belongs to a study of cytomegalovirus exposure and HLA in healthy donors. General study findings and limits: Researchers counted around 150 TCR beta chains as cytomegalovirus-associated. In vitro, a few CMV-associated chains proved specific for CMV antigens.

V was pared by 5 bases and J by 5 bases, with 8 bases of the junction left unmatched. The germline gives CDR1 MNHEY, CDR2 SVGAGI. This CDR3 contains 14 residues. TCRdb's copy holds only in-frame clones and misses some; the assay was immunoSEQ multiplex PCR. The sample gives 300,000 or so clones, around 90% of which show up once; roughly 0.96% is in the top ten. Sequenced sample: PBMCs. The TCR sequence derives from a man aged 25-45 years in good health and CMV-seronegative. The genes are TRBV6-5 and TRBJ1-2; 7 bases are a match to TRBD1. The CDR3 protein is CASSKTGAGYGYTF. The DNA for the CDR3 is TGTGCCAGCAGTAAAACAGGGGCAGGGTATGGCTACACCTTC.